This entry is about one T cell receptor (beta chain). The antigen is undetermined. CDR1 and CDR2 from the germline V gene are SGHRS and YFSETQ. This CDR3 region has 15 residues. With 0 bases removed from V and 0 bases from J, the gap between germline ends came to 6 bases. This sample stems from a study of cytomegalovirus exposure and HLA in healthy donors. Study-wide context: An early release of data contained roughly 90 million unique TCRs, which came from HLA-typed donors. Study-level results: With high specificity and sensitivity, the classifier reportedly diagnosed cytomegalovirus status. According to an earlier analysis, most TCR beta V segments yielded productive rearrangements about 90% or about 30% of the time.

60 Vbeta and 13 Jbeta primers were used in PCR. The protocol was immunoSEQ multiplex PCR, while the TCRdb copy is restricted to in-frame clones and leaves out a portion. The sample includes roughly 50,000 clones, roughly 84% of them seen just once. This TCR came from a woman between 18 and 29 years old in good health and CMV-seronegative. J is TRBJ2-2 and V is TRBV5-1; D may be TRBD2 (6 bases). The sequenced sample consisted of PBMCs. CDR3 sequence (DNA): TGCGCCAGCAGCTTGGGCGGGGCGAACACCGGGGAGCTGTTTTTT. This translates into CASSLGGANTGELFF.